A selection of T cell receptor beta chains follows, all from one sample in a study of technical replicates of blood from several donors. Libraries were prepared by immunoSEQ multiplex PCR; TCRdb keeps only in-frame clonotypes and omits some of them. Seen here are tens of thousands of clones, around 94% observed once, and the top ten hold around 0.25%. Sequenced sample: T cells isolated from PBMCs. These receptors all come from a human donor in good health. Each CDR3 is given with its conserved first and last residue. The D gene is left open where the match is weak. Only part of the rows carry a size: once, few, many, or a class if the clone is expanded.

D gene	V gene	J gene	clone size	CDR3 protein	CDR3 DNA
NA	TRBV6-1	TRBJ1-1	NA	CASALQGGSEAFF	TGTGCCAGCGCATTACAGGGCGGGTCTGAAGCTTTCTTT
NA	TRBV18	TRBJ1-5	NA	CASSPPGSRWSQPQHF	TGTGCCAGCTCACCACCGGGGAGCCGTTGGAGTCAGCCCCAGCATTTT
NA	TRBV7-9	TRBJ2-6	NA	CASGTGISGANVLTF	TGTGCCAGCGGCACAGGGATCTCTGGGGCCAACGTCCTGACTTTC
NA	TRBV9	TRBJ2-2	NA	CASSVGQRQDIGELFF	TGTGCCAGCAGCGTAGGCCAACGACAGGATATCGGGGAGCTGTTTTTT
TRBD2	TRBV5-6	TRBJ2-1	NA	CASSPGTSGDEQFF	TGTGCCAGCAGCCCGGGGACTAGCGGGGATGAGCAGTTCTTC
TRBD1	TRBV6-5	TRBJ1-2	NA	CASFTPRGQGHRYTF	TGTGCCAGCTTTACCCCCCGGGGACAGGGTCACCGCTACACCTTC
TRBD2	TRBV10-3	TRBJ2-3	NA	CAISALAGEADTQYF	TGTGCCATCAGTGCCTTGGCGGGAGAGGCAGATACGCAGTATTTT
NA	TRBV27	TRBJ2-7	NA	CASSLGDFDEQYF	TGTGCCAGCAGTTTAGGGGACTTCGACGAGCAGTACTTC
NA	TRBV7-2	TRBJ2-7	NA	CASSFQDTFDEQYF	TGTGCCAGCAGCTTCCAGGACACGTTCGACGAGCAGTACTTC
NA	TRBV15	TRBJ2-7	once	CATSREGRGAYEQYF	TGTGCCACCAGCAGAGAAGGGAGGGGGGCCTACGAGCAGTACTTC
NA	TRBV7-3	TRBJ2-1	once	CASSSNSGNEQFF	TGTGCCAGCAGCTCAAATTCCGGGAATGAGCAGTTCTTC
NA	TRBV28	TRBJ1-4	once	CASTSQGRGEKLFF	TGTGCCAGCACCTCACAGGGTCGCGGTGAAAAACTGTTTTTT
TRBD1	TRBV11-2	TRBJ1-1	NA	CASGRQGLTEAFF	TGTGCCAGCGGACGACAGGGGCTCACTGAAGCTTTCTTT
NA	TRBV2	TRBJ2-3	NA	CASSPGLGPQPSTDTQYF	TGTGCCAGCAGCCCGGGATTAGGACCCCAACCTAGCACAGATACGCAGTATTTT
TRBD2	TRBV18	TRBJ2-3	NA	CASSPLPAGYDDTQYF	TGTGCCAGCTCACCACTTCCAGCGGGGTACGACGATACGCAGTATTTT
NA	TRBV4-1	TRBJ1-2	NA	CASSQGRARGNYGYTF	TGCGCCAGCAGCCAAGGAAGGGCGCGGGGTAACTATGGCTACACCTTC
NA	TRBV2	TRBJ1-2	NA	CASIRGYGYTF	TGTGCCTCCATCCGGGGGTATGGCTACACCTTC
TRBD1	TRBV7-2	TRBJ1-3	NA	CASSRIQGIGNTIYF	TGTGCCAGCAGCCGAATACAGGGGATAGGAAACACCATATATTTT
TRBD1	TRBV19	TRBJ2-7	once	CASSNRGRTYEQYF	TGTGCCAGTAGTAACAGGGGCAGAACCTACGAGCAGTACTTC
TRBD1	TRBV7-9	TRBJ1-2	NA	CASSLGQVYGYTF	TGTGCCAGCAGCTTGGGACAGGTCTATGGCTACACCTTC
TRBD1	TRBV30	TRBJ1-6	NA	CAWSIWTGGTSSYNSPLHF	TGTGCCTGGAGTATTTGGACAGGGGGTACTAGCTCCTATAATTCACCCCTCCACTTT
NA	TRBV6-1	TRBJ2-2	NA	CASTRTYNTGELFF	TGTGCCAGCACAAGGACATATAACACCGGGGAGCTGTTTTTT
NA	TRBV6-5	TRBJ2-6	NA	CASQEQWAGANVLTF	TGTGCCAGCCAAGAACAGTGGGCTGGGGCCAACGTCCTGACTTTC
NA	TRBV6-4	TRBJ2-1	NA	CASSPLAASSYNEQFF	TGTGCCAGCAGTCCTTTAGCGGCTAGCTCCTACAATGAGCAGTTCTTC
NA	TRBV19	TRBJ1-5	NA	CASMTRGGLGQPQHF	TGTGCCAGTATGACCCGGGGGGGGCTGGGGCAGCCCCAGCATTTT
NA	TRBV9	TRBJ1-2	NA	CASSVPSRGRNYGYTF	TGTGCCAGCAGCGTTCCCTCCCGGGGTAGGAACTATGGCTACACCTTC
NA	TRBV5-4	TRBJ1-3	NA	CASSTNQGISGNTIYF	TGTGCCAGCAGCACGAACCAGGGGATATCTGGAAACACCATATATTTT
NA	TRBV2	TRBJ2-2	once	CASRRGSGELFF	TGTGCCAGCAGGAGAGGGTCAGGGGAGCTGTTTTTT
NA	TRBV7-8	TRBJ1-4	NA	CASSYGMEKLFF	TGTGCCAGCAGCTACGGGATGGAAAAACTGTTTTTT
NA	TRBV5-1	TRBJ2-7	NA	CASSLTGSKRYEQYF	TGCGCCAGCAGCTTGACAGGGAGTAAGCGATACGAGCAGTACTTC
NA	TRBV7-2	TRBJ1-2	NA	CASSLPPRNNYGYTF	TGTGCCAGCAGCTTACCCCCCAGGAATAACTATGGCTACACCTTC
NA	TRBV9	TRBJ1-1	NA	CASSPETGMNTEAFF	TGTGCCAGCAGTCCAGAAACAGGTATGAACACTGAAGCTTTCTTT
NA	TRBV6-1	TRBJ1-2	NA	CASRSGADVNYGYTF	TGTGCCAGCCGAAGTGGGGCAGACGTTAACTATGGCTACACCTTC
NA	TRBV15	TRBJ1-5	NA	CATGLQINQPQHF	TGTGCCACGGGCCTACAGATTAATCAGCCCCAGCATTTT
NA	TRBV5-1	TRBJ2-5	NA	CASSLTGLLSNEETQYF	TGCGCCAGCAGCTTGACGGGACTGTTGAGTAACGAAGAGACCCAGTACTTC
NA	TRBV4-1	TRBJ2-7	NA	CASSLTAADPSYEQYF	TGCGCCAGCAGCCTTACCGCAGCGGACCCCTCCTACGAGCAGTACTTC
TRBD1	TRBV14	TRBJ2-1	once	CASSQRAGGKNEQFF	TGTGCCAGCAGCCAAAGGGCAGGGGGCAAGAATGAGCAGTTCTTC
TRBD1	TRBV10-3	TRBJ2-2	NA	CAIRGQGHTGELFF	TGTGCCATTCGCGGACAGGGCCACACCGGGGAGCTGTTTTTT
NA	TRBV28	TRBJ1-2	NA	CASSAGGQLVYGYTF	TGTGCCAGCAGTGCCGGAGGACAGCTTGTCTATGGCTACACCTTC
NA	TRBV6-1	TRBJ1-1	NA	CASSWGHGGNTEAFF	TGTGCCAGCAGTTGGGGACACGGTGGGAATACTGAAGCTTTCTTT
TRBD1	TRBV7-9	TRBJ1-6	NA	CASSLGSQGASLHF	TGTGCCAGCAGCTTAGGATCACAGGGGGCGTCCCTCCACTTT
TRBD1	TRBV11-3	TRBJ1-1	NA	CASSFRQGAEAFF	TGTGCCAGCAGCTTCCGACAGGGGGCTGAAGCTTTCTTT
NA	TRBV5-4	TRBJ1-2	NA	CASSLDRNYGYTF	TGTGCCAGCAGCTTGGACAGGAATTATGGCTACACCTTC
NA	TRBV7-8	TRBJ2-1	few	CASSLALLAVGNEQFF	TGTGCCAGCAGCTTAGCGCTGTTAGCGGTTGGCAATGAGCAGTTCTTC
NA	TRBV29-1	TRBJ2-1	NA	CSGTVSSYNEQFF	TGCAGCGGGACAGTTAGCTCCTACAATGAGCAGTTCTTC
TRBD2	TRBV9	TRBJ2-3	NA	CASSPGLAADTQYF	TGTGCCAGCAGCCCCGGACTAGCAGCAGATACGCAGTATTTT
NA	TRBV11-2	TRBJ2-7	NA	CASSSGTAPWEQYF	TGTGCCAGCAGCTCGGGGACTGCCCCCTGGGAGCAGTACTTC
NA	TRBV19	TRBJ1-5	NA	CASRVTGGYQPQHF	TGTGCCAGTAGGGTAACGGGGGGTTATCAGCCCCAGCATTTT
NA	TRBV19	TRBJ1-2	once	CASSIDPVRDLEGYTF	TGTGCCAGTAGTATAGATCCTGTCAGGGATCTTGAGGGCTACACCTTC
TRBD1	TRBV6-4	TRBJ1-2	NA	CASSDVGQGIGGYTF	TGTGCCAGCAGTGACGTGGGACAGGGGATTGGTGGCTACACCTTC
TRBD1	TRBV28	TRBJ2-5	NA	CASIGDRGGQETQYF	TGTGCCAGCATTGGGGACAGGGGCGGACAAGAGACCCAGTACTTC